This T cell receptor beta chain was profiled in a study of vaccination effects on CD4 cells after COVID-19. Study as a whole: Every well got a few million PBMC, which were grown with 8.5 to 10 IU/ml IL-2 and approximately 9.7 ug/ml peptides.

Generated by immunoSEQ multiplex PCR, the TCRdb table keeps only in-frame clones and is missing some. The sample consists of tens of thousands of clones, 65% to 70% of them appearing once. The CDR3 runs 15 residues. V was trimmed by 4 bases and J by 5 bases, leaving 13 bases between them. Germline CDR1 reads KGHDR; CDR2 reads SFDVKD. Comment on this clone: The antigen is not known.

Study-wide results and caveats: Late post-vaccination samples showed marked contraction of infection- and vaccine-induced clones.

Following 10 days of culture, CD4+ T cells were isolated. Vaccine recipients, nucleocapsid antibody negative, had no prior SARS-CoV-2 infection. Half the medium was swapped for IL-2 medium on days 3 and 7. The chain recombines TRBV24-1 with TRBJ2-2, with a weak D call TRBD1 (6 bases). The sample here was CD4+ T cells from PBMCs cultured without peptide, taken before COVID-19 vaccination. This receptor was taken from a human donor who received a COVID-19 vaccine. CDR3 DNA: TGTGCCACCAGTGAGAACAGGGCGGGTACCGGGGAGCTGTTTTTT. Translation gives CATSENRAGTGELFF.